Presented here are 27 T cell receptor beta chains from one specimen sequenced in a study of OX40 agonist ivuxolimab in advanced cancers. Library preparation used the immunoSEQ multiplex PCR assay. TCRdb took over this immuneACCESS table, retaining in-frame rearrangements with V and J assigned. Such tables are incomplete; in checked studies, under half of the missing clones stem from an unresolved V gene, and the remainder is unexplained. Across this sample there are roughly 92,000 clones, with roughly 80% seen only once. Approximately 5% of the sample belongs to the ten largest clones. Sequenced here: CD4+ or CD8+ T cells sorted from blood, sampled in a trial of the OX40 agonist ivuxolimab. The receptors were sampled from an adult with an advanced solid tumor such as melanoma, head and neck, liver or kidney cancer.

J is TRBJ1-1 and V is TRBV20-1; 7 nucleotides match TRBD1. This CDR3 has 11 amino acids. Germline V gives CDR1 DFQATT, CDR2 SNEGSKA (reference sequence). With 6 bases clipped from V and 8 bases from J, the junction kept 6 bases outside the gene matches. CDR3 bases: TGCAGTGCGAACAGGGGCGCCGAAGCTTTCTTT. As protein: CSANRGAEAFF.

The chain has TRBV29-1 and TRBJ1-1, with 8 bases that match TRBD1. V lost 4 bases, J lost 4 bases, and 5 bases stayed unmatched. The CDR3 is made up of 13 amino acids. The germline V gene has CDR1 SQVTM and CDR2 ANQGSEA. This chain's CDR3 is CSVASTGGTEAFF. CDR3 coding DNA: TGCAGCGTTGCGTCAACAGGGGGCACTGAAGCTTTCTTT.

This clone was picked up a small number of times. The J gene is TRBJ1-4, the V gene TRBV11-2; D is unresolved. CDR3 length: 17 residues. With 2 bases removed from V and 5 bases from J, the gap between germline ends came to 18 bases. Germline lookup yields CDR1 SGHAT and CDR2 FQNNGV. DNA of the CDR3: TGTGCCAGCAGCTTACGCGAGGGAAGGACCGCAAATGAAAAACTGTTTTTT. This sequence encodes CASSLREGRTANEKLFF. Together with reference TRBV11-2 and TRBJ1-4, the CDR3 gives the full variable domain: EAGVAQSPRYKIIEKRQSVAFWCNPISGHATLYWYQQILGQGPKLLIQFQNNGVVDDSQLPKDRFSAERLKGVDSTLKIQPAKLEDSAVYLCASSLREGRTANEKLFFGSGTQLSVL.

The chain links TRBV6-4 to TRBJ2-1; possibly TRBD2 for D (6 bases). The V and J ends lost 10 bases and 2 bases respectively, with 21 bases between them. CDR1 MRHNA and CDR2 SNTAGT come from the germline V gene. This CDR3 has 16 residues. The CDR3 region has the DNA TGTGCCACCCCACCTAGAGCGGGCCCCGCCTACAATGAGCAGTTCTTC. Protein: CATPPRAGPAYNEQFF.

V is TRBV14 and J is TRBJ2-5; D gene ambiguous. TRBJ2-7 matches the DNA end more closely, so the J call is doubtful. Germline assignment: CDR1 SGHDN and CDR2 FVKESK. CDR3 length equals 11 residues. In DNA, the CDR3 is TGTGCCAGCAGCCAAGGTTCCGAGCAGTACTTC. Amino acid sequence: CASSQGSEQYF.

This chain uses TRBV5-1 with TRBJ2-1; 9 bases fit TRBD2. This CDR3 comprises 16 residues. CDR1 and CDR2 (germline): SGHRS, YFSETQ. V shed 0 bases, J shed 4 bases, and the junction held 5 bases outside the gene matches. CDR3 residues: CASSLGPLAGYNEQFF. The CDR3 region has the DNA TGCGCCAGCAGCTTGGGACCCCTAGCGGGATACAATGAGCAGTTCTTC. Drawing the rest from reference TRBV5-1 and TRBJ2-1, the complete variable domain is KAGVTQTPRYLIKTRGQQVTLSCSPISGHRSVSWYQQTPGQGLQFLFEYFSETQRNKGNFPGRFSGRQFSNSRSEMNVSTLELGDSALYLCASSLGPLAGYNEQFFGPGTRLTVL.

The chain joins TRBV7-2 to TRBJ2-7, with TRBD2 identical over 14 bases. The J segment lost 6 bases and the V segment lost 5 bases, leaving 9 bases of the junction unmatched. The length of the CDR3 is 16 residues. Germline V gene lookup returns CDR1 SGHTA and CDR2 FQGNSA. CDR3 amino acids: CASSVGLAGDRIEQYF. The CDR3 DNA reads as TGTGCCAGCAGCGTGGGACTAGCGGGGGACCGGATCGAGCAGTACTTC.

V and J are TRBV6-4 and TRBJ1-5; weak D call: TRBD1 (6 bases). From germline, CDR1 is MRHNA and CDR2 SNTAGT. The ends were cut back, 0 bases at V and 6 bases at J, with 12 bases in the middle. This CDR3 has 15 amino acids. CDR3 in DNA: TGTGCCAGCAGTGACTCGAAGGGGGAAGGTCAGCCCCAGCATTTT. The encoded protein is CASSDSKGEGQPQHF.

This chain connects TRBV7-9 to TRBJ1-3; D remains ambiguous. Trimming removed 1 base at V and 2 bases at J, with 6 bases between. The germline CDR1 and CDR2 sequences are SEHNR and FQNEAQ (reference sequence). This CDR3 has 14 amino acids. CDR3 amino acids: CASSLVTPGNTIYF. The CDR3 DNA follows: TGTGCCAGCAGCTTAGTAACTCCTGGAAACACCATATATTTT.

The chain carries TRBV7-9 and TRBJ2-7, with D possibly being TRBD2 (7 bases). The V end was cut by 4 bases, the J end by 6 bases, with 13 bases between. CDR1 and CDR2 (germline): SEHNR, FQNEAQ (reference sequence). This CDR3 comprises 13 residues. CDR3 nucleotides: TGTGCCAGCAGCTGGGAGGGGGGGCTCGAGCAGTACTTC. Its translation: CASSWEGGLEQYF. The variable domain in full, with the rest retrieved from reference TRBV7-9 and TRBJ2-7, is DTGVSQNPRHKITKRGQNVTFRCDPISEHNRLYWYRQTLGQGPEFLTYFQNEAQLEKSRLLSDRFSAERPKGSFSTLEIQRTEQGDSAMYLCASSWEGGLEQYFGPGTRLTVT.

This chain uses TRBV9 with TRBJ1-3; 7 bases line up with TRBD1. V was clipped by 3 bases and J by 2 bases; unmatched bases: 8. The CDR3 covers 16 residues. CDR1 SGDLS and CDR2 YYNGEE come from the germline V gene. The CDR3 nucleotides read TGTGCCAGCAGCGGCCACAGAGGGGGCACTGGAAACACCATATATTTT. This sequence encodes CASSGHRGGTGNTIYF.

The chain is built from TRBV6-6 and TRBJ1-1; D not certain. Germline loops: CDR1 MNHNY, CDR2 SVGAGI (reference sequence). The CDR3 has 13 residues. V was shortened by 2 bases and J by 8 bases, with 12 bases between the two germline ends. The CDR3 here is CASSYGENFEAFF. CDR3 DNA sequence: TGTGCCAGCAGTTACGGGGAGAACTTCGAAGCTTTCTTT.

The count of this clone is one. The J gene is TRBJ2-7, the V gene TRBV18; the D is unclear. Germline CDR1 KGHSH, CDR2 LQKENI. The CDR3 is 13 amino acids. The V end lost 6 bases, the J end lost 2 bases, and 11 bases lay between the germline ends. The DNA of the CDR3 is TGTGCCAGCTCTATGGACCTAGCCTACGAGCAGTACTTC. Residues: CASSMDLAYEQYF.

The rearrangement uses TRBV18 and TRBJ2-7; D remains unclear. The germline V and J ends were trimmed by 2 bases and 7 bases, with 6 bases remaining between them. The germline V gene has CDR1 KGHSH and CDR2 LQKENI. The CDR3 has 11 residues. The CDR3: CASSPSMEQYF. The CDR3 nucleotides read TGTGCCAGCTCACCATCCATGGAGCAGTACTTC.

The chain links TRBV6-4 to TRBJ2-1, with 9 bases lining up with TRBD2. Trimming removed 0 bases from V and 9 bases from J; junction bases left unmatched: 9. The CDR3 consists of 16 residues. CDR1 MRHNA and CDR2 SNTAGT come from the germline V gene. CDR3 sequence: CASSDSYAGGGGEQFF. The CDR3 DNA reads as TGTGCCAGCAGTGACTCGTATGCGGGAGGGGGCGGTGAGCAGTTCTTC.

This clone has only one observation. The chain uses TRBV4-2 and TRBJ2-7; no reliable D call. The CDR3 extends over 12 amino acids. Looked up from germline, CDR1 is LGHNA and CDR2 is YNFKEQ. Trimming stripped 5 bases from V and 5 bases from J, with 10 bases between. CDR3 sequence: CASSDDRNEQYF. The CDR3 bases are TGTGCCAGCAGCGATGACCGGAACGAGCAGTACTTC.

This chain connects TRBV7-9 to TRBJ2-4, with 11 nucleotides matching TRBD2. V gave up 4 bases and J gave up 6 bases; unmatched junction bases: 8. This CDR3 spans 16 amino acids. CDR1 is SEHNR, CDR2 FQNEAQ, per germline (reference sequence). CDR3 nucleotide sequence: TGTGCCAGCAGCTCAGGATATAGCGGGAGGGGAAACATTCAGTACTTC. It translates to CASSSGYSGRGNIQYF.

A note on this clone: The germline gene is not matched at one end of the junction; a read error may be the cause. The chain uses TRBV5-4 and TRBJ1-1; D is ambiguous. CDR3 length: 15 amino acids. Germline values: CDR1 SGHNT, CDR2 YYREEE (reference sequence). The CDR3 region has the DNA TGCGCCAGCAGCCAGTACGCCGCTACTTACACTGAAGCTTTCTTT. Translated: CASSQYAATYTEAFF.

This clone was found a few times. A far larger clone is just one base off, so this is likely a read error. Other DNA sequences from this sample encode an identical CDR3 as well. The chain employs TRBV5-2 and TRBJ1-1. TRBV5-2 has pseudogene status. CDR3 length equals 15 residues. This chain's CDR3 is CASSQYAATYTEAFF. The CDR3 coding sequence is TGTGCCAGCAGCCAGTACGCCGCTACTTACACTGAAGCTTTCTTT.

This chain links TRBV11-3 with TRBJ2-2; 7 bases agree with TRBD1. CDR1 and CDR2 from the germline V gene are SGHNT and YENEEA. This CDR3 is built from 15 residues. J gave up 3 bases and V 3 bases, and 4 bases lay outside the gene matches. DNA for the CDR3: TGTGCCAGCAGCTTTAGGGGGCCGGACACCGGGGAGCTGTTTTTT. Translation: CASSFRGPDTGELFF.

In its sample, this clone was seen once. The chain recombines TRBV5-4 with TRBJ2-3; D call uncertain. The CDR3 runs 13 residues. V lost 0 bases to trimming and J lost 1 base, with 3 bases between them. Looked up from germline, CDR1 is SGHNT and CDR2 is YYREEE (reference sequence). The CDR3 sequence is CASSLEGTDTQYF. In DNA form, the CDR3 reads TGTGCCAGCAGCTTGGAAGGCACAGATACGCAGTATTTT.

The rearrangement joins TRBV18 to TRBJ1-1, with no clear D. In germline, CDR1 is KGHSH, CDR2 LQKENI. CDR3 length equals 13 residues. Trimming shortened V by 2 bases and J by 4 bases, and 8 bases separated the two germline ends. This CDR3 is CASSPSVGTEAFF. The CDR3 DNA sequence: TGTGCCAGCTCACCATCGGTTGGCACTGAAGCTTTCTTT.

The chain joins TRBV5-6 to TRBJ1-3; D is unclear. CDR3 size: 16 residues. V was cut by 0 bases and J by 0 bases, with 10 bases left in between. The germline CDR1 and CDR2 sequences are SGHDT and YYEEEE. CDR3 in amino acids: CASSLGPLSSGNTIYF. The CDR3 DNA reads TGTGCCAGCAGCTTGGGCCCATTGAGCTCTGGAAACACCATATATTTT. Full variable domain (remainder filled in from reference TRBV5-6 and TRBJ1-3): DAGVTQSPTHLIKTRGQQVTLRCSPKSGHDTVSWYQQALGQGPQFIFQYYEEEERQRGNFPDRFSGHQFPNYSSELNVNALLLGDSALYLCASSLGPLSSGNTIYFGEGSWLTVV.

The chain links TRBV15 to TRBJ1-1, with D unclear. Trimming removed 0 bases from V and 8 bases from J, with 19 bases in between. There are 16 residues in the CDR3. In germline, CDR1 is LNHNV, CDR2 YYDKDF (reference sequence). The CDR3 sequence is CATSREWAGSGIEAFF. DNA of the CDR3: TGTGCCACCAGCAGAGAATGGGCGGGATCAGGCATCGAAGCTTTCTTT.

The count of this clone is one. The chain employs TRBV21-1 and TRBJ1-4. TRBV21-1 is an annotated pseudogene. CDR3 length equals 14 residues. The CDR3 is CATRGGRGPEKLFF. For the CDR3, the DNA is TGTGCCACCCGGGGGGGCAGGGGGCCTGAAAAACTGTTTTTT.

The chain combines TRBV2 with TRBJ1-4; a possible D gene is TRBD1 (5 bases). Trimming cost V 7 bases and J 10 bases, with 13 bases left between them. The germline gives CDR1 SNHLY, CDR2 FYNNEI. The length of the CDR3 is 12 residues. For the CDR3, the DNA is TGTGCCAGCACCAGGGTGGAGGGAAAACTGTTTTTT. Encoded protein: CASTRVEGKLFF.

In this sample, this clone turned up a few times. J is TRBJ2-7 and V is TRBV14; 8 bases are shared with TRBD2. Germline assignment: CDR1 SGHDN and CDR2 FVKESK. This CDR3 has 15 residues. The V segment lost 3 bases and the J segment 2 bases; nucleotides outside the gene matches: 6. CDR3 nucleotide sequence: TGTGCCAGCAGCCACGTTCAAGCGGGGGCCTACGAGCAGTACTTC. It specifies CASSHVQAGAYEQYF.